These 29 T cell receptor beta chains were all obtained from the same sample, sequenced in a study of shared clonotypes between healthy human individuals. Only in-frame clones appear in the TCRdb table, and some are missing; sequencing was by immunoSEQ multiplex PCR. Seen here are over a million clones, approximately 98.5% observed once, and the top ten hold under 0.45%. Sequenced: naive CD4+ T cells sorted from blood. Subset specified: CD45RA+ positively selected. The receptors stem from a man aged 30 to 45 in good health.

This rearrangement joins TRBV7-3 to TRBJ2-1; TRBD2 is a possible D gene (6 bases). CDR1 and CDR2 from the germline V gene are SGHTA and FQGTGA. V lost 5 bases, J lost 5 bases, and 13 bases lay in between. The CDR3 runs to 14 residues. The CDR3, as DNA: TGTGCCAGCAGCCGAACCGCGGGAAACAATGAGCAGTTCTTC. Encoded protein: CASSRTAGNNEQFF.

As for this clone: The sample holds other DNA sequences that translate to the same CDR3. V gene TRBV30 combines with J gene TRBJ1-5, with TRBD1 as a possible D gene (6 bases). CDR3 length: 13 amino acids. Looked up from germline, CDR1 is GTSNPN and CDR2 is SVGIG (reference sequence). V lost 0 bases, J lost 5 bases, and 8 bases lay in between. The CDR3 sequence: CAWSVEGDQPQHF. CDR3 DNA: TGTGCCTGGAGTGTAGAGGGGGATCAGCCCCAGCATTTT.

This rearrangement joins TRBV18 to TRBJ2-2, with 11 bases fitting TRBD1. Germline assignment: CDR1 KGHSH and CDR2 LQKENI. J lost 7 bases, V lost 3 bases, and 4 bases had no gene match. The CDR3 has 15 residues. CDR3 sequence: CASSPDRGLVGELFF. CDR3 nucleotide sequence: TGTGCCAGCTCACCGGACAGGGGGCTTGTCGGGGAGCTGTTTTTT.

The CDR3 loop reads CASSRRGDEQYF. The CDR3 DNA reads TGTGCCAGCAGTCGGAGGGGAGACGAGCAGTACTTC. The chain couples TRBV7-9 to TRBJ2-7, with D possibly matching TRBD2 (6 bases). The CDR3 runs 12 residues. Per the germline V gene, CDR1 is SEHNR and CDR2 is FQNEAQ (reference sequence). V was cut by 6 bases and J by 5 bases, with 11 bases left in between.

CDR3 coding DNA: TGTGCCAGCAGCCCCGGGTGGGGGACAGAAGAGACCCAGTACTTC. Translating gives CASSPGWGTEETQYF. The chain joins TRBV27 to TRBJ2-5; TRBD1 aligns across 7 bases. Germline lookup yields CDR1 MNHEY and CDR2 SMNVEV (reference sequence). The CDR3 totals 15 residues. J gave up 3 bases and V 6 bases, and 10 bases lay outside the gene matches.

The chain links TRBV18 to TRBJ1-1; 8 nucleotides align to TRBD1. Germline lookup yields CDR1 KGHSH and CDR2 LQKENI. J lost 0 bases, V lost 8 bases, and 8 bases had no gene match. The CDR3 extends over 15 amino acids. CDR3 nucleotides: TGTGCCAGCGATGACAGGGGAGGAATGAACACTGAAGCTTTCTTT. Protein sequence: CASDDRGGMNTEAFF.

The J gene is TRBJ2-7, the V gene TRBV28, with a possible D match to TRBD1 (5 bases). Germline values: CDR1 MDHEN, CDR2 SYDVKM. The CDR3 sequence is 15 residues long. Trimming took 6 bases from V and 0 from J, leaving 15 bases between them. The CDR3 nucleotides read TGTGCCAGCAGCTCCCGACAGCGAGCCTCCTACGAGCAGTACTTC. It translates to CASSSRQRASYEQYF.

This chain connects TRBV27 to TRBJ2-7; tentatively, D is TRBD2 (7 bases). Deletions cut 4 bases from V and 5 bases from J, with 15 bases between. Germline V CDR1 and CDR2: MNHEY, SMNVEV (reference sequence). CDR3 length: 14 residues. The CDR3 bases are TGTGCCAGCAGTTCAATCCCGGGGGGCCACGAGCAGTACTTC. Its protein product is CASSSIPGGHEQYF.

This sequence joins TRBV5-1 and TRBJ2-7; 7 bases map to TRBD1. Trimming removed 4 bases from V and 3 bases from J; junction bases left unmatched: 10. CDR1 is SGHRS and CDR2 is YFSETQ in the germline V gene. CDR3 size: 15 residues. The CDR3 DNA is TGCGCCAGCAGCCCGAGGGGGACAGAGATCTACGAGCAGTACTTC. Translating it yields CASSPRGTEIYEQYF.

The V and J genes are TRBV9 and TRBJ2-1; possibly TRBD2 for D (5 bases). This CDR3 spans 14 amino acids. Trimming stripped 0 bases from V and 6 bases from J, with 10 bases between. Germline-derived CDR1 and CDR2 are SGDLS and YYNGEE. The CDR3 loop is CASSVGGVSNEQFF. CDR3 coding DNA: TGTGCCAGCAGCGTAGGGGGAGTTAGCAATGAGCAGTTCTTC.

V usage is TRBV20-1 and J usage is TRBJ2-1; possible D gene TRBD2, 6 bases. This CDR3 comprises 11 residues. Deletions cut 7 bases from V and 9 bases from J, with 13 bases between. From germline, CDR1 is DFQATT and CDR2 SNEGSKA (reference sequence). CDR3 sequence: CSGALGGEQFF. The DNA of the CDR3 is TGCAGTGGTGCACTCGGGGGTGAGCAGTTCTTC.

This chain uses TRBV4-3 with TRBJ1-2; possibly TRBD1 for D (5 bases). Germline-derived CDR1 and CDR2 are LGHNA and YSLEER. The V end lost 1 base, the J end lost 0 bases, and 9 bases lay between the germline ends. The CDR3 has 15 amino acids. The CDR3 loop reads CASSQVVGANYGYTF. The CDR3 nucleotides are TGCGCCAGCAGCCAAGTGGTAGGGGCTAACTATGGCTACACCTTC.

This chain uses TRBV11-3 with TRBJ2-1; D is ambiguous. Germline V gene data show CDR1 as SGHNT and CDR2 as YENEEA. V was shortened by 5 bases and J by 10 bases, with 12 bases between the two germline ends. This CDR3 spans 12 amino acids. The CDR3 reads CASSPDWGEQFF. DNA of the CDR3: TGTGCCAGCAGCCCCGACTGGGGAGAGCAGTTCTTC.

The J gene is TRBJ1-1, the V gene TRBV2; TRBD1 agrees at 7 bases. The CDR3 totals 14 residues. From germline, CDR1 is SNHLY and CDR2 FYNNEI. The V and J ends lost 0 bases and 10 bases, in that order; junction bases with no gene match: 8. CDR3 DNA: TGTGCCAGCAGTGAAGCGGGGCCAGGGGGTCCAGCTTTCTTT. It encodes CASSEAGPGGPAFF.

Comment on this clone: The same CDR3 arises from other DNA sequences in this sample as well. This chain joins TRBV18 and TRBJ2-7; weak D call: TRBD1 (6 bases). The V gene's germline CDR1 is KGHSH and CDR2 LQKENI. The CDR3 runs 14 residues. The V end lost 3 bases, the J end lost 3 bases, and 12 bases lay between the germline ends. The CDR3 reads CASSPAQGDYEQYF. The CDR3 coding sequence is TGTGCCAGCTCACCGGCACAGGGCGACTACGAGCAGTACTTC.

V is TRBV28 and J is TRBJ1-5; 7 nucleotides agree with TRBD1. With 5 bases clipped from V and 2 bases from J, the junction kept 9 bases outside the gene matches. CDR3 length: 16 residues. The germline CDR1 and CDR2 sequences are MDHEN and SYDVKM. The CDR3 loop reads CASSLPGGTGNQPQHF. In DNA form, the CDR3 reads TGTGCCAGCAGTCTCCCAGGGGGGACTGGCAATCAGCCCCAGCATTTT.

This chain uses TRBV11-2 with TRBJ2-7; a weak D match, TRBD1 (6 bases). The CDR3 runs 16 residues. Germline CDR1 reads SGHAT; CDR2 reads FQNNGV. With 5 bases removed from V and 0 bases from J, the gap between germline ends came to 17 bases. CDR3 coding DNA: TGTGCCAGCAGCCCCATACAGGGACGCGGCTCCTACGAGCAGTACTTC. Amino acids: CASSPIQGRGSYEQYF.

The CDR3 DNA follows: TGTGCCAGTAAAGGATCGGACAGGGGGCTTCCCACCAATCAGCCCCAGCATTTT. This gives the protein CASKGSDRGLPTNQPQHF. The chain couples TRBV19 to TRBJ1-5, with TRBD1 matching over 11 bases. The CDR3 totals 18 residues. The V and J ends lost 7 bases and 3 bases, in that order; junction bases with no gene match: 14. The V gene's germline CDR1 is LNHDA and CDR2 SQIVND (reference sequence).

The CDR3 is CASSTLTSGANVLTF. The CDR3 DNA reads TGTGCCAGTAGTACTTTGACGTCTGGGGCCAACGTCCTGACTTTC. J is TRBJ2-6 and V is TRBV19; no definite D call. The germline CDR1 and CDR2 sequences are LNHDA and SQIVND (reference sequence). This CDR3 has 15 amino acids. Trimming stripped 4 bases from V and 1 base from J, with 8 bases between.

The rearrangement joins TRBV5-1 to TRBJ2-7; unclear D gene. Trimming took off 4 bases at V and 6 bases at J, with 17 bases between the two ends. Germline V CDR1 and CDR2: SGHRS, YFSETQ. This CDR3 is built from 14 residues. This chain's CDR3 is CASSPPSSESEQYF. The CDR3 region has the DNA TGCGCCAGCAGCCCACCCTCGAGTGAATCCGAGCAGTACTTC. The whole variable domain, filled in from reference TRBV5-1 and TRBJ2-7, reads KAGVTQTPRYLIKTRGQQVTLSCSPISGHRSVSWYQQTPGQGLQFLFEYFSETQRNKGNFPGRFSGRQFSNSRSEMNVSTLELGDSALYLCASSPPSSESEQYFGPGTRLTVT.

The genes are TRBV6-1 and TRBJ2-7, with 10 positions matching TRBD2. Germline V lookup: CDR1 MNHNS, CDR2 SASEGT. Trimming removed 6 bases from V and 2 bases from J; junction bases left unmatched: 4. The CDR3 runs to 14 residues. CDR3 DNA: TGTGCCAGCAGATTAGCGGGGGGTCCCTACGAGCAGTACTTC. Translated: CASRLAGGPYEQYF.

Worth noting for this clone: This sample also contains other DNA sequences that code for the same CDR3. The chain carries TRBV19 and TRBJ2-7, with 8 nucleotides matching TRBD2. Germline V gene data show CDR1 as LNHDA and CDR2 as SQIVND (reference sequence). V lost 4 bases to trimming and J lost 2 bases; unmatched junction nucleotides: 4. CDR3 length: 14 amino acids. For the CDR3, the DNA is TGTGCCAGTAGTAGTAGCGGGGCCCCCTACGAGCAGTACTTC. Protein sequence: CASSSSGAPYEQYF.

The chain couples TRBV7-2 to TRBJ2-3; D gene ambiguous. The CDR3 contains 14 residues. CDR1 and CDR2 (germline): SGHTA, FQGNSA. V was pared by 2 bases and J by 9 bases, with 15 bases between. The CDR3 protein is CASSLYRTVGTQYF. CDR3 nucleotides: TGTGCCAGCAGCTTATATCGCACGGTGGGAACGCAGTATTTT. Complete variable domain (other parts from reference TRBV7-2 and TRBJ2-3): GAGVSQSPSNKVTEKGKDVELRCDPISGHTALYWYRQSLGQGLEFLIYFQGNSAPDKSGLPSDRFSAERTGGSVSTLTIQRTQQEDSAVYLCASSLYRTVGTQYFGPGTRLTVL.

This chain uses TRBV5-1 with TRBJ2-2, with 13 bases lining up with TRBD2. Germline CDR1 reads SGHRS; CDR2 reads YFSETQ. This CDR3 is 16 amino acids long. Trimming cost V 4 bases and J 7 bases; bases outside gene matches: 7. CDR3 nucleotides: TGCGCCAGCAGCCCAGGACTAGCGGGAGTGGGCGGGGAGCTGTTTTTT. Protein: CASSPGLAGVGGELFF.

The gene calls are TRBV9 and TRBJ1-5; no firm D call. Germline V gene sequence: CDR1 SGDLS, CDR2 YYNGEE. The ends were cut back, 8 bases at V and 1 base at J, with 10 bases in the middle. This CDR3 is 13 amino acids long. The CDR3 sequence: CASVVGSNQPQHF. In DNA, the CDR3 is TGTGCCAGTGTGGTGGGAAGCAATCAGCCCCAGCATTTT.

V gene TRBV29-1 combines with J gene TRBJ2-7; the match to TRBD2 covers 11 bases. The CDR3 has 16 residues. J gave up 4 bases and V 6 bases, and 14 bases lay outside the gene matches. The V gene's germline CDR1 is SQVTM and CDR2 ANQGSEA. The DNA for the CDR3 is TGCAGCGTAAGTCGTTATAGCGGGAGGGCCCTATACGAGCAGTACTTC. Translation: CSVSRYSGRALYEQYF.

CDR3 residues: CASSLTGVETQYF. CDR3 sequence (DNA): TGTGCCAGCAGCTTGACAGGGGTGGAGACCCAGTACTTC. This chain uses TRBV5-8 with TRBJ2-5, with 7 positions matching TRBD1. V was clipped by 1 base and J by 5 bases; unmatched bases: 2. The CDR3 is 13 amino acids. Germline lookup yields CDR1 SGHTS and CDR2 YDEGEE.

The chain couples TRBV28 to TRBJ1-3; D remains ambiguous. The CDR3 covers 12 residues. From germline, CDR1 is MDHEN and CDR2 SYDVKM. V shed 8 bases and J shed 1 base, with 6 bases lying between them. The CDR3 loop is CASWGSGNTIYF. The DNA of the CDR3 is TGTGCCAGCTGGGGTTCTGGAAACACCATATATTTT.

This clone has a single count. This chain joins TRBV6-5 and TRBJ1-4; TRBD1 aligns across 10 bases. This CDR3 is 15 amino acids long. The ends lost 5 bases at V and 8 bases at J; junction bases unmatched: 8. CDR1 MNHEY and CDR2 SVGAGI come from the germline V gene. CDR3 coding DNA: TGTGCCAGCAGTCTCCGGGACAGGGGAATAGAAAAACTGTTTTTT. It translates to CASSLRDRGIEKLFF.